Shown below are 8 T cell receptor beta chains from a single sample sequenced in a study of CD8+CD57+ T cells in acquired aplastic anemia. An expansion of CD8+CD57+ cells by flow cytometry had been shown in patients chosen for sequencing. Genomic DNA templated the TCR beta VDJ and CDR3 profiling. TCRdb called the reads again in MiXCR, with one record for every CDR3 protein. The data show over 150,000 distinct CDR3 sequences, roughly 60% seen once. The sequencing sample was made of sorted CD4+, CD8+, or CD8+CD57+ T cells (not recorded which) from PBMCs. These receptors came from a human donor with aplastic anemia.

In its sample, this clonotype was seen many times. This sequence joins TRBV10-3 and TRBJ2-7; 7 bases fit TRBD1. Germline V gene sequence: CDR1 ENHRY, CDR2 SYGVKD. The CDR3 extends over 14 amino acids. Unmatched junction bases numbered 4, after V lost 3 bases and J lost 2 bases. In DNA, the CDR3 is TGTGCCATCAGTGAACCGGGACAGCCCTACGAGCAGTACTTC. Protein product: CAISEPGQPYEQYF.

The rearrangement links TRBV24-1 to TRBJ1-1, with 7 bases identical to TRBD1. The germline CDR1 and CDR2 sequences are KGHDR and SFDVKD. The CDR3 length is 17 residues. V trimming: 4 bases; J trimming: 2 bases; junction bases outside the gene matches: 12. This chain's CDR3 is CATSDVDRQGINTEAFF. CDR3 coding DNA: TGTGCCACCAGTGACGTTGACCGACAGGGAATCAACACTGAAGCTTTCTTT.

The rearrangement joins TRBV24-1 to TRBJ2-1; 7 bases match TRBD1. CDR1 and CDR2 (germline): KGHDR, SFDVKD. V lost 4 bases to trimming and J lost 5 bases; unmatched junction nucleotides: 4. The CDR3 has 14 amino acids. The CDR3 protein is CATSEPGTDNEQFF. The DNA of the CDR3 is TGTGCCACCAGTGAACCCGGGACAGACAATGAGCAGTTCTTC.

In this sample, this clonotype turned up many times. V gene TRBV5-8 combines with J gene TRBJ2-7; no reliable D call. Germline lookup yields CDR1 SGHTS and CDR2 YDEGEE. V lost 4 bases and J 0 bases, leaving 11 bases between the germline ends. The length of the CDR3 is 14 residues. CDR3 protein: CASSPTTGSYEQYF. The CDR3, as DNA: TGTGCCAGCAGCCCTACTACCGGCTCCTACGAGCAGTACTTC.

Concerning this clonotype: One end of the junction fails to match germline, which may point to a read error. The gene calls are TRBV7-3 and TRBJ2-3; TRBD2 matches at 7 bases. The germline V gene has CDR1 SGHTA and CDR2 FQGTGA. This CDR3 has 14 residues. The CDR3 reads CASSRTSDTDTQYF. DNA for the CDR3: TGTGCTAGCAGCCGCACTAGCGACACAGATACGCAGTATTTT.

This clonotype occurred a few times. The chain links TRBV6-4 to TRBJ2-3; tentative D call: TRBD2 (7 bases). Germline V lookup: CDR1 MRHNA, CDR2 SNTAGT. This CDR3 spans 14 amino acids. The ends were cut back, 2 bases at V and 2 bases at J, with 8 bases in the middle. CDR3 in DNA: TGTGCCAGCAGTGACGGGGGGGCCACAGATACGCAGTATTTT. Protein product: CASSDGGATDTQYF.

V and J are TRBV7-9 and TRBJ2-5; 11 bases agree with TRBD2. The J segment lost 1 base and the V segment lost 3 bases, leaving 1 base of the junction unmatched. Germline CDR1 is SEHNR and CDR2 is FQNEAQ (reference sequence). This CDR3 is 15 amino acids long. CDR3 protein: CASSLTSGVQETQYF. The CDR3 DNA sequence: TGTGCCAGCAGCTTGACTAGCGGGGTCCAAGAGACCCAGTACTTC.

The table lists this clonotype with many counts. J is TRBJ2-3 and V is TRBV11-2, with 7 bases that match TRBD1. Germline lookup yields CDR1 SGHAT and CDR2 FQNNGV. J lost 0 bases, V lost 5 bases, and 8 bases had no gene match. The CDR3 extends over 16 amino acids. CDR3 sequence reads: CASSHLGQPSTDTQYF. The CDR3 coding sequence is TGTGCCAGCAGCCACCTGGGACAGCCGAGCACAGATACGCAGTATTTT.